This T cell receptor beta chain was sequenced in a study of regulatory T cells in long-lasting Graves disease. Study overall: Newly diagnosed Graves' patients took antithyroid drugs under 3 months.

Arm-PCR of CDR3 regions and iRepertoire HTBI primers were used to build TCR beta libraries. MiXCR was run by TCRdb on the multiplex PCR reads, yielding one entry per CDR3 protein. Among more than 400,000 distinct CDR3 sequences listed, 15% to 20% were seen once. The time point was: newly diagnosed GD, antithyroid drugs for less than 3 months. Construction of the TCR library relied on RNA isolated from PBMCs. V lost 7 bases and J lost 2; bases outside the gene matches: 7. CDR3 length equals 15 residues. This sample was shared with a second study, whose subject was T cells in Graves' hyperthyroidism and ophthalmopathy. From that paper: Exclusions: uncontrolled infection, other autoimmune disease, pregnancy, lactation.

The sequence derives from a man aged 35 to 55 with Graves disease. Sequenced material: peripheral blood mononuclear cells (PBMCs), taken at new diagnosis, from a patient treated with antithyroid drugs. The chain carries TRBV12-3 or TRBV12-4 and TRBJ2-7; 11 bases line up with TRBD2. In DNA form, the CDR3 reads TGTGCCAGCACCCATGGGACTAGCGGTGCCTACGAGCAGTACTTC. It translates to CASTHGTSGAYEQYF.